The rows below give T cell receptor beta chains drawn from one sample of a study of blood T cell repertoires in COVID-19. Sequenced by immunoSEQ multiplex PCR; TCRdb stores in-frame clones only, minus some. The sample holds some 300,000 clones, 88% seen once. Sequencing was carried out using PBMCs or T cells enriched from blood (not recorded which). These TCRs come from a woman aged 25 to 39 who had recovered from COVID-19. CDR3s include the opening cysteine and the closing phenylalanine or tryptophan. A D gene is named only where the DNA matches it firmly. Where a row states a size, it is once, few, many or the class of an expanded clone; other rows omit it.

16	NA	TRBV7-8	TRBJ2-7	NA	TGTGCCAGCAGCTTAGCGGTTGGCAGCGACTCCTACGAGCAGTACTTC	CASSLAVGSDSYEQYF
13	NA	TRBV2	TRBJ1-2	TRBD1	TGTGCCAGCCTGAAGGGGGACAGCTATGGCTACACCTTC	CASLKGDSYGYTF
14	few	TRBV28	TRBJ2-1	TRBD2	TGTGCCAGCAAGGCGGGAGGTCCCCTTAACGAGCAGTTCTTC	CASKAGGPLNEQFF
17	NA	TRBV24-1	TRBJ2-5	TRBD2	TGTGCCACCAGTGATTTCTTGGCTAGCGGGAGCAGGGAGACCCAGTACTTC	CATSDFLASGSRETQYF
15	NA	TRBV19	TRBJ2-1	TRBD2	TGTGCCAGTAGTATTTGGGCTAACCCGGGGGGGGAGCAGTTCTTC	CASSIWANPGGEQFF
14	once	TRBV7-9	TRBJ1-4	NA	TGTGCCAGCAGCCCGATGGGGCTTTACGAAAAACTGTTTTTT	CASSPMGLYEKLFF
14	once	TRBV19	TRBJ2-3	TRBD2	TGTGCCAGTAGAAGCGGGGGGGCCACAGATACGCAGTATTTT	CASRSGGATDTQYF
20	NA	TRBV11-3	TRBJ1-1	TRBD1	TGTGCCAGCAGCCCAACGGTCATCGGACAGGGGTGGAGTAAGGACACTGAAGCTTTCTTT	CASSPTVIGQGWSKDTEAFF
13	NA	TRBV6-5	TRBJ2-2	NA	TGTGCCAGCACCGACGGAGGCGCCGGGGAGCTGTTTTTT	CASTDGGAGELFF
11	NA	TRBV20-1	TRBJ1-1	NA	TGCAGTGCGCGGGATTGGAGGGAAGCTTTCTTT	CSARDWREAFF
12	NA	TRBV12-3/TRBV12-4	TRBJ2-2	NA	TGTGCCAGCAGCAGGGCGGCCGGGGAGCTGTTTTTT	CASSRAAGELFF
14	NA	TRBV19	TRBJ2-1	TRBD1	TGTGCCAGTAGAAAGGGACAGGGGAGGTATGAGCAGTTCTTC	CASRKGQGRYEQFF
14	once	TRBV6-1	TRBJ2-1	NA	TGTGCCAGCAGTGACCCGCGCCGCTACAATGAGCAGTTCTTC	CASSDPRRYNEQFF
17	NA	TRBV27	TRBJ1-2	TRBD1	TGTGCCAGCACCACTCGGGACAGGTCTACGGGAGGCTATGGCTACACCTTC	CASTTRDRSTGGYGYTF
14	NA	TRBV30	TRBJ2-3	TRBD2	TGTGCCTGGAGTGTGACTAGCGGGAGGGATACGCAGTATTTT	CAWSVTSGRDTQYF
15	NA	TRBV6-5	TRBJ1-5	TRBD1	TGTGCCAGCAGTCCGGGGACAGGGGGCGTGCAGCCCCAGCATTTT	CASSPGTGGVQPQHF
20	NA	TRBV27	TRBJ2-5	NA	TGTGCCAGCAGTTTTTCCAGTCCGGGACTCGGGCTACGCCACTCAGAGACCCAGTACTTC	CASSFSSPGLGLRHSETQYF
21	NA	TRBV6-2/TRBV6-3	TRBJ2-1	TRBD2	TGTGCCAGCAGTTACCCCGAGGTCGCGGGGCCCCTAGCGGGAGTATACAATGAGCAGTTCTTC	CASSYPEVAGPLAGVYNEQFF